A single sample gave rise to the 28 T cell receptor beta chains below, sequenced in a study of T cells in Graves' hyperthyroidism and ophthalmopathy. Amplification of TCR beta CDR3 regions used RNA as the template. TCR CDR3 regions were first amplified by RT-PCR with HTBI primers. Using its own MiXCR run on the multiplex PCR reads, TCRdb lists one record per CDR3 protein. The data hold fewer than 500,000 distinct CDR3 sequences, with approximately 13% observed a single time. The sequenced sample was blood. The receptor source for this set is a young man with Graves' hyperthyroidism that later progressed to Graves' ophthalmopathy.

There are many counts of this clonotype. CDR3 sequence reads: CATSRDLGTDNQPQHF. CDR3 bases: TGTGCCACCAGCAGAGATCTAGGGACAGACAATCAGCCCCAGCATTTT. The rearrangement links TRBV15 to TRBJ1-5, with TRBD1 identical over 7 bases. The length of the CDR3 is 16 residues. The junction had 5 bases not matched to a gene; V was cut back by 0 bases and J by 3 bases. Per the germline V gene, CDR1 is LNHNV and CDR2 is YYDKDF (reference sequence). Based on the CDR3 plus reference TRBV15 and TRBJ1-5, the full variable domain is DAMVIQNPRYQVTQFGKPVTLSCSQTLNHNVMYWYQQKSSQAPKLLFHYYDKDFNNEADTPDNFQSRRPNTSFCFLDIRSPGLGDTAMYLCATSRDLGTDNQPQHFGDGTRLSIL.

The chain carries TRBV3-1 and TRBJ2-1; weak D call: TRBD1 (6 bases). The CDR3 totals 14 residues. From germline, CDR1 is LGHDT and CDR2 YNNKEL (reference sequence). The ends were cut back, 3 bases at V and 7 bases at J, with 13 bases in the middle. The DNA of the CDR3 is TGTGCCAGCAGCCACCAGAACAGGGAAAATGAGCAGTTCTTC. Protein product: CASSHQNRENEQFF.

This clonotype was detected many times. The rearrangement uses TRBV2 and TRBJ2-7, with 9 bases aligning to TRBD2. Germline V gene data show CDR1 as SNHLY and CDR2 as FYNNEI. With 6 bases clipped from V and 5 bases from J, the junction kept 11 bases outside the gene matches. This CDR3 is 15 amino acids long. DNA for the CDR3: TGTGCCAGCAGCCCCGCAGCGGGGGGTGGTAACGAGCAGTACTTC. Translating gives CASSPAAGGGNEQYF.

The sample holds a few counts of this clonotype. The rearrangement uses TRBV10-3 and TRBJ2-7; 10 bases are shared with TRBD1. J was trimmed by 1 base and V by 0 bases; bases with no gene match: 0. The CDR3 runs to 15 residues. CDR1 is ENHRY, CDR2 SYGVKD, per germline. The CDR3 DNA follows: TGTGCCATCAGTGAGTCGGACAGGGGGTCCTACGAGCAGTACTTC. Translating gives CAISESDRGSYEQYF.

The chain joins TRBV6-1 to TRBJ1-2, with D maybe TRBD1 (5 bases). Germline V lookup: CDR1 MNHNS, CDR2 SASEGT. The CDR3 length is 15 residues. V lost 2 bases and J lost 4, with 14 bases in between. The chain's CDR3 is CASSESGGSGYGYTF. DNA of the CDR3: TGTGCCAGCAGTGAAAGCGGGGGTTCTGGCTATGGCTACACCTTC.

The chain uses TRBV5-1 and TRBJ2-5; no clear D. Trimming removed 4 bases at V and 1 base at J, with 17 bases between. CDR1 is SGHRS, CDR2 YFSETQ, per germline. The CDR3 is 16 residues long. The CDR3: CASSSQAGDFQETQYF. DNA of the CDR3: TGCGCCAGCAGCAGCCAGGCAGGAGACTTCCAAGAGACCCAGTACTTC.

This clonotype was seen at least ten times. CDR3 DNA sequence: TGTGCCACCAGCAGAGCACGGACAGGTTCTAATGAGCAGTTCTTC. Translation gives CATSRARTGSNEQFF. V is TRBV15 and J is TRBJ2-1; 7 bases align to TRBD1. Losses at the gene ends were 1 base for V and 7 bases for J; bases not matched to a gene: 7. This CDR3 is 15 amino acids long. Germline V CDR1 and CDR2: LNHNV, YYDKDF (reference sequence).

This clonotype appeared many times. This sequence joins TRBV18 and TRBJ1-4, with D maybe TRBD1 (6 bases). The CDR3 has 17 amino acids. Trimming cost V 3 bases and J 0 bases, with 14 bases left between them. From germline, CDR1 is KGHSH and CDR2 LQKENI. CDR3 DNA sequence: TGTGCCAGCTCACCCAACAGGGTCGACACAACTAATGAAAAACTGTTTTTT. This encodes CASSPNRVDTTNEKLFF.

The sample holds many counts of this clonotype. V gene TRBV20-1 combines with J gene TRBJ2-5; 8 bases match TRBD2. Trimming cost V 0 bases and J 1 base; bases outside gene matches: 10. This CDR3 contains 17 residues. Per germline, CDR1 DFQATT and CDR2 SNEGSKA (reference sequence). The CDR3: CSARELGTGGLQETQYF. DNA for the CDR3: TGCAGTGCTAGAGAGTTAGGAACGGGGGGGCTCCAAGAGACCCAGTACTTC.

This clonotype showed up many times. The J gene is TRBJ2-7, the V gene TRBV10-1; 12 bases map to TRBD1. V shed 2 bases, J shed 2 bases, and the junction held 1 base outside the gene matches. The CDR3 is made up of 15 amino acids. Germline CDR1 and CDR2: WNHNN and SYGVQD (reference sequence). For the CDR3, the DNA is TGCGCCAGCAGTGAGGGGACAGGGGGCCCCTACGAGCAGTACTTC. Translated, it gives CASSEGTGGPYEQYF.

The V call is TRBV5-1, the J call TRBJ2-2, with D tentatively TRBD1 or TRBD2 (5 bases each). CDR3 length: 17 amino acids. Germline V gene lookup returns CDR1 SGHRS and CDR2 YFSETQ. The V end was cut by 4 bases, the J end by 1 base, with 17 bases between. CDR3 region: CASSRQPGTVNTGELFF. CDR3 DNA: TGCGCCAGCAGCCGACAGCCTGGGACGGTGAACACCGGGGAGCTGTTTTTT.

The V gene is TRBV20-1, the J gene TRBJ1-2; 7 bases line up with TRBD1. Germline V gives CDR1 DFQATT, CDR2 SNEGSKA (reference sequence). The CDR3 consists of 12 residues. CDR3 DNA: TGCAGAGAGCCGGGACAGCGCTATGGCTACACCTTC. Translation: CREPGQRYGYTF.

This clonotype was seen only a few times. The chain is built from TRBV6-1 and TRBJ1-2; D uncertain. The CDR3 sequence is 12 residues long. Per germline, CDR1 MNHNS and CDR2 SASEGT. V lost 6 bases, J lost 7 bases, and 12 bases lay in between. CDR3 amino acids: CASSHDEGGYTF. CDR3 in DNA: TGTGCCAGCAGCCACGATGAAGGTGGCTACACCTTC.

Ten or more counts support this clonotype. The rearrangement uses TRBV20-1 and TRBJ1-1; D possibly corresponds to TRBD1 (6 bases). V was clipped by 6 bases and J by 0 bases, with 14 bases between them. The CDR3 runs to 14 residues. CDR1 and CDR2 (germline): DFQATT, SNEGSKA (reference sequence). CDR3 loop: CSAARGLMNTEAFF. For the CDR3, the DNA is TGCAGTGCCGCCAGGGGACTCATGAACACTGAAGCTTTCTTT.

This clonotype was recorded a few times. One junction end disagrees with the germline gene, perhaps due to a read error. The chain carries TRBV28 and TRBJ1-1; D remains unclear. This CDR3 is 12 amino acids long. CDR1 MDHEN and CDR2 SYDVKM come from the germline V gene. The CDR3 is CASKLGPTGAFF. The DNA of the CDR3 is TGTGCCAGCAAACTCGGACCCACTGGAGCTTTCTTT.

CDR3: CATRKRDRVETQYF. CDR3 DNA sequence: TGTGCCACCAGAAAAAGAGACAGGGTGGAGACCCAGTACTTC. V usage is TRBV15 and J usage is TRBJ2-5, with TRBD1 matching 7 bases. Looked up from germline, CDR1 is LNHNV and CDR2 is YYDKDF (reference sequence). V was pared by 6 bases and J by 5 bases, with 9 bases of the junction left unmatched. The CDR3 is 14 amino acids. Together with reference TRBV15 and TRBJ2-5, the CDR3 gives the full variable domain: DAMVIQNPRYQVTQFGKPVTLSCSQTLNHNVMYWYQQKSSQAPKLLFHYYDKDFNNEADTPDNFQSRRPNTSFCFLDIRSPGLGDTAMYLCATRKRDRVETQYFGPGTRLLVL.

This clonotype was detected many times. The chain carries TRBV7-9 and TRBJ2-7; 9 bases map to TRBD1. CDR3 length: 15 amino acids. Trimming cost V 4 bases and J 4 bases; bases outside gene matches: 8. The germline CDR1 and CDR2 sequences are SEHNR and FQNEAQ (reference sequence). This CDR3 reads CASSSRRDRVYEQYF. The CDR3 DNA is TGTGCCAGCAGCTCACGCCGGGACAGGGTTTACGAGCAGTACTTC. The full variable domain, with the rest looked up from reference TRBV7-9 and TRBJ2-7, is DTGVSQNPRHKITKRGQNVTFRCDPISEHNRLYWYRQTLGQGPEFLTYFQNEAQLEKSRLLSDRFSAERPKGSFSTLEIQRTEQGDSAMYLCASSSRRDRVYEQYFGPGTRLTVT.

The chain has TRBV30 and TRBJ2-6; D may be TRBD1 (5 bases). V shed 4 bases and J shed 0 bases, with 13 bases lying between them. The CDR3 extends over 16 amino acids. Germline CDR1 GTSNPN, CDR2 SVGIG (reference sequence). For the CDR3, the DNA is TGTGCCTGGACCCAGGGCCGCTACTCTGGGGCCAACGTCCTGACTTTC. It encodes CAWTQGRYSGANVLTF.

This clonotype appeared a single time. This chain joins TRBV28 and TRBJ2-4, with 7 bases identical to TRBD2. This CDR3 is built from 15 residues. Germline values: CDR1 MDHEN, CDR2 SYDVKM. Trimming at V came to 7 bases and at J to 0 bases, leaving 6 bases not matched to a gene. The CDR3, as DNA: TGTGCCAGCACCCCTCGGGGGGAAGCCAAAAACATTCAGTACTTC. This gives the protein CASTPRGEAKNIQYF.

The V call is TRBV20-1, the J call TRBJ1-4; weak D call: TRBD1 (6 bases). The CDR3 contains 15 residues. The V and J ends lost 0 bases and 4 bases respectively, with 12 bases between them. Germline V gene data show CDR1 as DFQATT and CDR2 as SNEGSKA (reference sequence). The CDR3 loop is CSARDPQGSNEKLFF. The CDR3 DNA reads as TGCAGTGCTAGAGACCCCCAGGGGAGTAATGAAAAACTGTTTTTT.

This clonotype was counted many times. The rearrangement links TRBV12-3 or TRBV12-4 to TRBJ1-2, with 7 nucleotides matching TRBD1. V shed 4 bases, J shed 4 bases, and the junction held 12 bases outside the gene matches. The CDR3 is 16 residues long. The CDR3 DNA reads TGTGCCAGCAGTTCGGGACAGCTAAGAGATAGCTATGGCTACACCTTC. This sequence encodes CASSSGQLRDSYGYTF.

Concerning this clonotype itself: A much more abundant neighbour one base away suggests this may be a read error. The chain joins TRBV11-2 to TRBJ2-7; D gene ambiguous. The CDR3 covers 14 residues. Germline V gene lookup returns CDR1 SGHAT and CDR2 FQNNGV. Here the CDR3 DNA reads TGTGCCAACAGCCAAACTAAAAGACTCTACGAGCAGTACTTC. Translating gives CANSQTKRLYEQYF.

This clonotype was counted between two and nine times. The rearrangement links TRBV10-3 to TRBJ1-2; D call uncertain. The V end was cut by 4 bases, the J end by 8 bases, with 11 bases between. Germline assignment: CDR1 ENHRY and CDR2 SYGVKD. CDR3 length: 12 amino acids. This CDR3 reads CAISVQPGGYTF. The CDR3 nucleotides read TGTGCCATCAGTGTTCAACCGGGGGGCTACACCTTC.

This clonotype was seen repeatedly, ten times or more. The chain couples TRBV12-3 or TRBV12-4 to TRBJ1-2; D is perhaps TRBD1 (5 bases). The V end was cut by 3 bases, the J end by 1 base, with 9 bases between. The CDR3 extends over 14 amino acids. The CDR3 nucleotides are TGTGCCAGCAGTTTGGGGGTTGGTAACTATGGCTACACCTTC. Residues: CASSLGVGNYGYTF.

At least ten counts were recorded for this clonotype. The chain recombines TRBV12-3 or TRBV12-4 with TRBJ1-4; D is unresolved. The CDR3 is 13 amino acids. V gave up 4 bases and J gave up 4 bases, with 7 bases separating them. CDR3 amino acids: CASSSESNEKLFF. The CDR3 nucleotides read TGTGCCAGCAGTTCGGAGAGTAATGAAAAACTGTTTTTT.

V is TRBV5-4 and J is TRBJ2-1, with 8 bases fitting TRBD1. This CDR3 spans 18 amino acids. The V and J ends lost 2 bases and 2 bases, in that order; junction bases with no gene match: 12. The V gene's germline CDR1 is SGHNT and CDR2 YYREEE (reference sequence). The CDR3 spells CASSFTPGAGGPYNEQFF. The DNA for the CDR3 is TGTGCCAGCAGCTTTACCCCCGGGGCAGGGGGCCCCTACAATGAGCAGTTCTTC.

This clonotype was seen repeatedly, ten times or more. Here the CDR3 reads CASSEVRGGSSTEAFF. DNA for the CDR3: TGTGCCAGCAGTGAAGTCAGGGGAGGAAGTAGCACTGAAGCTTTCTTT. J is TRBJ1-1 and V is TRBV6-1; the D gene is possibly TRBD1 (6 bases). The ends were cut back, 1 base at V and 4 bases at J, with 16 bases in the middle. This CDR3 is built from 16 residues. Germline loops: CDR1 MNHNS, CDR2 SASEGT.

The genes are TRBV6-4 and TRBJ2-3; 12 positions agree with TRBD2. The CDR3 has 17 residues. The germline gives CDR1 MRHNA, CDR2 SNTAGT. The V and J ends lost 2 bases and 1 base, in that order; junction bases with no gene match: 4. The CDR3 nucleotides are TGTGCCAGCAGTGACCTAGCGGGGGGGCCGGGCACAGATACGCAGTATTTT. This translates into CASSDLAGGPGTDTQYF.